This T cell receptor beta chain was retrieved from a study of T cells after yellow fever vaccination. The study, taken as a whole, reports: Researchers report a weaker secondary response that nonetheless peaked faster, day 5 versus 15. Most primary-vaccination clones recurred post-booster (just under 98% CD4, around 88% CD8). Relatively few clonotypes were ones that appeared in both CD4 and CD8 compartments.

Details on this clonotype: Its antigen is unidentified.

V shed 0 bases and J shed 4 bases, with 9 bases lying between them. The germline V gene encodes CDR1 KGHSH and CDR2 LQKENI. CDR3 length: 14 amino acids. Synthesis of TCR cDNA relied on 5'RACE template switching, which attached a universal primer site and UMIs. TCRdb re-called the 5' RACE reads through MiXCR, storing one row per CDR3 protein. The sample has approximately 600,000 distinct CDR3 sequences, 9% to 15% seen once; the top ten hold approximately 15%. This sample comprised PBMCs, obtained on the day of the yellow fever booster vaccination. The TCR was taken from a man in his thirties or forties who received the YFV17D yellow fever vaccine. V and J are TRBV18 and TRBJ1-2; D possibly corresponds to TRBD1 (5 bases). The CDR3 is CASSPPDSRYGYTF. The CDR3 region has the DNA TGTGCCAGCTCACCACCCGACAGCCGCTATGGCTACACCTTC.